The 9 T cell receptor beta chains below come from one sample, sequenced in a study of blood T cell repertoires in COVID-19. Sequenced by immunoSEQ multiplex PCR; TCRdb stores in-frame clones only, minus some. The profile covers approximately 200,000 clones, with about 85% appearing a single time and around 3% taken by the ten largest. The sequenced sample was peripheral blood. The receptors here all came from a man aged 45-65 years who had recovered from COVID-19.

The chain has TRBV7-9 and TRBJ2-3, with 9 bases identical to TRBD1. Germline V lookup: CDR1 SEHNR, CDR2 FQNEAQ (reference sequence). Trimming at V came to 5 bases and at J to 3 bases, leaving 9 bases not matched to a gene. This CDR3 is 16 amino acids long. The CDR3 is CASSDDRGILTDTQYF. The CDR3 DNA reads TGTGCCAGCAGCGATGACAGGGGGATTTTGACAGATACGCAGTATTTT.

V gene TRBV18 combines with J gene TRBJ1-2; 8 bases line up with TRBD1. The CDR3 sequence is 14 residues long. Trimming removed 3 bases from V and 7 bases from J; junction bases left unmatched: 7. CDR1 is KGHSH, CDR2 LQKENI, per germline. The DNA for the CDR3 is TGTGCCAGCTCACCCGGACAGGGTCTCGCTGGCTACACCTTC. Amino acid sequence: CASSPGQGLAGYTF.

The V call is TRBV5-1, the J call TRBJ2-5; a possible D gene is TRBD2 (6 bases). The V end lost 4 bases, the J end lost 7 bases, and 17 bases lay between the germline ends. From germline, CDR1 is SGHRS and CDR2 YFSETQ. This CDR3 has 14 residues. This CDR3 is CASSLRDFEGTQYF. CDR3 DNA sequence: TGCGCCAGCAGCCTCCGGGACTTCGAGGGGACCCAGTACTTC.

Comments on this clone: This sample also contains other DNA sequences that code for the same CDR3. The rearrangement uses TRBV9 and TRBJ2-5, with D perhaps matching TRBD2 (6 bases). The CDR3 is 15 amino acids. Germline loops: CDR1 SGDLS, CDR2 YYNGEE. The V gene lost 0 bases and the J gene lost 1 base, with 10 bases spanning the gap. The CDR3 sequence: CASSVGRGLQETQYF. The CDR3 DNA reads TGTGCCAGCAGCGTAGGAAGGGGACTCCAAGAGACCCAGTACTTC. The full variable domain, rest sourced from reference TRBV9 and TRBJ2-5, is DSGVTQTPKHLITATGQRVTLRCSPRSGDLSVYWYQQSLDQGLQFLIQYYNGEERAKGNILERFSAQQFPDLHSELNLSSLELGDSALYFCASSVGRGLQETQYFGPGTRLLVL.

The J gene is TRBJ2-1, the V gene TRBV5-4, with 13 bases fitting TRBD2. Germline CDR1 is SGHNT and CDR2 is YYREEE (reference sequence). With 4 bases clipped from V and 9 bases from J, the junction kept 10 bases outside the gene matches. The CDR3 consists of 16 residues. CDR3 amino acids: CASSRSLAGGPPEQFF. DNA of the CDR3: TGTGCCAGCAGCAGGTCACTAGCGGGAGGGCCTCCTGAGCAGTTCTTC.

V and J are TRBV27 and TRBJ1-4, with D possibly being TRBD1 (5 bases). The CDR3 spans 15 residues. CDR1 MNHEY and CDR2 SMNVEV come from the germline V gene (reference sequence). V was trimmed by 2 bases and J by 8 bases, leaving 15 bases between them. Here the CDR3 reads CASSLQGSLREKLFF. In DNA, the CDR3 is TGTGCCAGCAGTTTACAGGGTTCACTTAGGGAAAAACTGTTTTTT.

This chain links TRBV18 with TRBJ2-7; TRBD1 matches at 9 bases. The length of the CDR3 is 16 residues. The junction had 5 bases not matched to a gene; V was cut back by 0 bases and J by 2 bases. Germline V gene sequence: CDR1 KGHSH, CDR2 LQKENI. CDR3 loop: CASSPPGTGPPYEQYF. The CDR3 DNA is TGTGCCAGCTCACCACCGGGGACAGGGCCGCCCTACGAGCAGTACTTC.

This rearrangement joins TRBV28 to TRBJ2-1; the match to TRBD1 covers 10 bases. This CDR3 has 12 residues. The ends lost 8 bases at V and 11 bases at J; junction bases unmatched: 6. The V gene's germline CDR1 is MDHEN and CDR2 SYDVKM. CDR3 sequence: CASELGQGQQFF. For the CDR3, the DNA is TGTGCCAGCGAGCTGGGACAGGGGCAGCAGTTCTTC.

The rearrangement joins TRBV6-5 to TRBJ1-2, with 10 bases matching TRBD1. This CDR3 is 14 amino acids long. Germline values: CDR1 MNHEY, CDR2 SVGAGI. The J segment lost 7 bases and the V segment lost 0 bases, leaving 2 bases of the junction unmatched. The CDR3, as DNA: TGTGCCAGCAGTTACTCGACAGGGGGCCTTGGCTACACCTTC. This gives the protein CASSYSTGGLGYTF.